This passage covers 18 T cell receptor beta chains from one sample sequenced in a study of blood T cells in healthy people across ages. Alongside a J-beta primer mix, a sample-barcoded 5' primer served in a second PCR lasting about 7 to 12 cycles. A single record per CDR3 protein comes from TCRdb applying MiXCR to the 5' RACE reads. The data contain roughly 550,000 distinct CDR3 sequences, under 30% of them seen just once; the ten biggest clones take up around 10%. This sample was shared with a second study, whose subject was T cells of mothers and their children.

The sequenced sample consisted of blood. Receptors were obtained from a boy between 5 and 17 years old in good health.

The chain combines TRBV4-3 with TRBJ1-4, with a possible D match to TRBD1 (5 bases). V gave up 2 bases and J gave up 7 bases, with 17 bases separating them. The CDR3 length is 16 residues. Germline CDR1 reads LGHNA; CDR2 reads YSLEER. CDR3 residues: CASSQLITPGTEKLFF. The DNA for the CDR3 is TGCGCCAGCAGCCAACTTATCACCCCGGGGACTGAAAAACTGTTTTTT.

This clonotype was counted between two and nine times. Germline and junction disagree at one end, which may indicate a read error. The CDR3: CASVAENIQCF. CDR3 coding DNA: TGTGCCAGCGTCGCCGAAAACATTCAGTGCTTC. The chain links TRBV18 to TRBJ2-4, with D unclear. The CDR3 length is 11 residues. Germline CDR1 KGHSH, CDR2 LQKENI.

CDR3 coding DNA: TGTGCCAGCGGCCCCGGGACACATAATGAAAAACTGTTTTTT. It encodes CASGPGTHNEKLFF. The chain is built from TRBV7-9 and TRBJ1-4; a weak D match, TRBD1 (6 bases). Looked up from germline, CDR1 is SEHNR and CDR2 is FQNEAQ (reference sequence). The CDR3 has 14 amino acids. The ends were cut back, 8 bases at V and 4 bases at J, with 14 bases in the middle.

There are a few counts of this clonotype. This chain links TRBV28 with TRBJ1-1; the D gene is possibly TRBD1 (5 bases). CDR1 and CDR2 from the germline V gene are MDHEN and SYDVKM. The V and J ends lost 7 bases and 5 bases respectively, with 17 bases between them. The CDR3 spans 14 residues. The CDR3 loop is CASNPTYRWTEAFF. CDR3 sequence (DNA): TGTGCCAGCAATCCGACCTACAGGTGGACTGAAGCTTTCTTT.

The rearrangement joins TRBV7-9 to TRBJ2-2, with a tentative D call TRBD2 (6 bases). The ends were cut back, 2 bases at V and 6 bases at J, with 13 bases in the middle. Germline V lookup: CDR1 SEHNR, CDR2 FQNEAQ (reference sequence). The CDR3 has 15 amino acids. CDR3 protein: CASSLLTREPGELFF. The CDR3 DNA sequence: TGTGCCAGCAGCTTATTAACACGGGAGCCCGGGGAGCTGTTTTTT.

CDR3 in amino acids: CASRTGVNTEAFF. The CDR3 coding sequence is TGTGCCAGTAGAACCGGGGTGAACACTGAAGCTTTCTTT. The chain joins TRBV19 to TRBJ1-1; D is unresolved. V lost 6 bases and J lost 0, with 8 bases in between. Per the germline V gene, CDR1 is LNHDA and CDR2 is SQIVND (reference sequence). This CDR3 is built from 13 residues. The whole variable domain, remainder taken from reference TRBV19 and TRBJ1-1, is DGGITQSPKYLFRKEGQNVTLSCEQNLNHDAMYWYRQDPGQGLRLIYYSQIVNDFQKGDIAEGYSVSREKKESFPLTVTSAQKNPTAFYLCASRTGVNTEAFFGQGTRLTVV.

The sample holds a few counts of this clonotype. CDR3 in DNA: TGTGCCTGGAGTACCGCGTTGGGCTACACCTTC. As protein: CAWSTALGYTF. V usage is TRBV30 and J usage is TRBJ1-2; D is uncertain. Trimming left V 2 bases short and J 8 bases short, with 9 bases between. The length of the CDR3 is 11 residues. CDR1 is GTSNPN and CDR2 is SVGIG in the germline V gene (reference sequence).

This clonotype was counted only a few times. The genes are TRBV7-9 and TRBJ2-1; D is tentatively TRBD1 or TRBD2 (6 bases each). The DNA end favors TRBJ2-7, so the J call may be wrong. CDR1 SEHNR and CDR2 FQNEAQ come from the germline V gene (reference sequence). CDR3 length: 15 amino acids. This chain's CDR3 is CASSFGGAGSYEQYF. The DNA for the CDR3 is TGTGCCAGCAGCTTCGGGGGCGCCGGGTCCTACGAGCAGTACTTC.

This chain joins TRBV12-3 or TRBV12-4 and TRBJ2-5; tentatively, D is TRBD2 (6 bases). TRBJ2-7 explains the end of the DNA better; the J call may be wrong. The CDR3 extends over 14 amino acids. CDR3 sequence reads: CASSFGGKAYEQYF. The CDR3, as DNA: TGTGCCAGCAGTTTCGGAGGGAAGGCCTACGAGCAGTACTTC.

The count of this clonotype is one. The chain uses TRBV20-1 and TRBJ1-2, with D maybe TRBD1 (6 bases). Germline CDR1 DFQATT, CDR2 SNEGSKA (reference sequence). This CDR3 has 13 residues. Trimming removed 5 bases from V and 7 bases from J, with 17 bases in between. The CDR3: CSAGAQGLGGYTF. The DNA of the CDR3 is TGCAGTGCTGGGGCACAGGGCTTGGGTGGCTACACCTTC.

A few counts support this clonotype. This sequence joins TRBV5-1 and TRBJ2-5, with a tentative D call TRBD1 (5 bases). This CDR3 region has 14 residues. Trimming shortened V by 5 bases and J by 0 bases, and 11 bases separated the two germline ends. Germline V gene lookup returns CDR1 SGHRS and CDR2 YFSETQ. The CDR3 here is CASRDNLYQETQYF. CDR3 DNA: TGCGCCAGCAGGGACAATTTGTACCAAGAGACCCAGTACTTC.

There are a few counts of this clonotype. The CDR3 coding sequence is TGTGCCAGCAGTTACTCCCGGGACACCATAGCCAAAAACATTCAGTACTTC. It codes for CASSYSRDTIAKNIQYF. This chain joins TRBV6-6 and TRBJ2-4; D might be TRBD1 (6 bases). This CDR3 contains 17 residues. The germline V gene encodes CDR1 MNHNY and CDR2 SVGAGI (reference sequence). V was cut by 0 bases and J by 0 bases, with 12 bases left in between.

The chain couples TRBV4-3 to TRBJ2-5, with 12 bases matching TRBD2. CDR3 length: 16 residues. Trimming took 4 bases from V and 5 from J; bases not matched to a gene: 8. From germline, CDR1 is LGHNA and CDR2 YSLEER. As DNA, the CDR3 is TGCGCCAGCAGCCTTTCTAGCGGGGGGGCCGGGGAGACCCAGTACTTC. Translating gives CASSLSSGGAGETQYF.

This clonotype has a handful of counts. The rearrangement uses TRBV20-1 and TRBJ1-4; D unclear. This CDR3 has 13 amino acids. In germline, CDR1 is DFQATT, CDR2 SNEGSKA (reference sequence). The V end lost 5 bases, the J end lost 8 bases, and 15 bases lay between the germline ends. Written as DNA, the CDR3 is TGCAGTGCTGGACGGATACTGAGCGAAAAACTGTTTTTT. Translating gives CSAGRILSEKLFF.

In this sample, this clonotype turned up a few times. V usage is TRBV5-5 and J usage is TRBJ1-1; possible D gene TRBD1, 5 bases. Trimming stripped 0 bases from V and 3 bases from J, with 9 bases between. The germline gives CDR1 SGHKS, CDR2 YYEKEE (reference sequence). There are 14 residues in the CDR3. DNA for the CDR3: TGTGCCAGCAGCTTGGGGGGGATGGACACTGAAGCTTTCTTT. It yields the protein CASSLGGMDTEAFF. The variable domain in full, completed from reference TRBV5-5 and TRBJ1-1, reads DAGVTQSPTHLIKTRGQQVTLRCSPISGHKSVSWYQQVLGQGPQFIFQYYEKEERGRGNFPDRFSARQFPNYSSELNVNALLLGDSALYLCASSLGGMDTEAFFGQGTRLTVV.

This clonotype was picked up a small number of times. The chain combines TRBV3-1 with TRBJ2-5; 9 positions agree with TRBD1. The assigned J gene may be wrong: the sequence end matches TRBJ2-7 better. The CDR3 extends over 16 amino acids. Germline values: CDR1 LGHDT, CDR2 YNNKEL (reference sequence). CDR3 nucleotide sequence: TGTGCCAGCAGCCAAGCCTCCGGGACAGGGAACTACGAGCAGTACTTC. It yields the protein CASSQASGTGNYEQYF.

The rearrangement joins TRBV29-1 to TRBJ2-3; a weak D match, TRBD1 (7 bases). CDR3 length equals 14 residues. Germline values: CDR1 SQVTM, CDR2 ANQGSEA. Trimming left V 7 bases short and J 0 bases short, with 14 bases between. Here the CDR3 reads CSGRETGSTDTQYF. The CDR3 region has the DNA TGCAGCGGGAGGGAGACAGGGAGCACAGATACGCAGTATTTT.

Only a few counts were recorded for this clonotype. The rearrangement uses TRBV6-2 or TRBV6-3 and TRBJ2-1, with TRBD2 as a possible D gene (6 bases). The CDR3 sequence is 15 residues long. Germline V gene lookup returns CDR1 MNHEY and CDR2 SVGEGT. V was clipped by 6 bases and J by 3 bases, with 15 bases between them. CDR3 loop: CASSQTSSNYNEQFF. Written as DNA, the CDR3 is TGTGCCAGCAGCCAAACTAGCAGCAACTACAATGAGCAGTTCTTC.